The 27 T cell receptor beta chains given below trace back to one sample, sequenced in a study of shared clonotypes between healthy human individuals. Only in-frame clones appear in the TCRdb table, and some are missing; sequencing was by immunoSEQ multiplex PCR. The data show roughly 1.4 million clones, 98% seen once. Sequencing was carried out using naive CD4+ T cells sorted from blood. Subset indicated: CD45RA+ positively selected. The receptors stem from a young man in good health.

This chain joins TRBV5-4 and TRBJ2-7; D not resolved. The germline V gene encodes CDR1 SGHNT and CDR2 YYREEE (reference sequence). The CDR3 has 15 residues. V was cut by 4 bases and J by 5 bases, with 19 bases left in between. CDR3 coding DNA: TGTGCCAGCAGCATCGGGCCCCCCTCGTACGACGAGCAGTACTTC. Its translation is CASSIGPPSYDEQYF.

The J gene is TRBJ2-7, the V gene TRBV6-4; 7 positions match TRBD2. The CDR3 consists of 13 residues. Germline trimming cut 7 bases from V and 6 bases from J; bases unmatched to any gene: 9. Germline CDR1 is MRHNA and CDR2 is SNTAGT. CDR3 bases: TGTGCCAGCACCGCGGGAGTGCGTCGCGAGCAGTACTTC. Amino acids: CASTAGVRREQYF.

This clone appeared a single time. This chain connects TRBV7-9 to TRBJ2-7, with 8 bases matching TRBD1. CDR3 length: 14 amino acids. V lost 5 bases and J lost 5; bases outside the gene matches: 8. Germline values: CDR1 SEHNR, CDR2 FQNEAQ (reference sequence). Here the CDR3 reads CASSLMDREHEQYF. CDR3 DNA: TGTGCCAGCAGCCTTATGGACAGGGAACACGAGCAGTACTTC.

V and J are TRBV10-3 and TRBJ2-2; 10 nucleotides agree with TRBD1. The CDR3 is 17 amino acids. Per germline, CDR1 ENHRY and CDR2 SYGVKD. Germline trimming cut 4 bases from V and 4 bases from J; bases unmatched to any gene: 9. CDR3 loop: CAISVTGGGLGTGELFF. The CDR3 DNA is TGTGCCATCAGTGTGACAGGGGGCGGTCTGGGCACCGGGGAGCTGTTTTTT.

This chain links TRBV28 with TRBJ1-5; TRBD1 matches at 7 bases. Germline V gene sequence: CDR1 MDHEN, CDR2 SYDVKM. Germline trimming cut 4 bases from V and 3 bases from J; bases unmatched to any gene: 6. This CDR3 contains 15 residues. This CDR3 reads CASSSPDRFNQPQHF. As DNA, the CDR3 is TGTGCCAGCAGTTCACCGGACAGGTTCAATCAGCCCCAGCATTTT.

The gene calls are TRBV18 and TRBJ1-4; D ambiguous. The CDR3 covers 16 residues. Trimming left V 2 bases short and J 3 bases short, with 13 bases between. Per germline, CDR1 KGHSH and CDR2 LQKENI. The CDR3 reads CASSPVAEEANEKLFF. The CDR3 DNA sequence: TGTGCCAGCTCACCAGTTGCGGAGGAGGCTAATGAAAAACTGTTTTTT.

The chain couples TRBV28 to TRBJ1-5; D unclear. The CDR3 runs 15 residues. CDR1 and CDR2 (germline): MDHEN, SYDVKM. The ends were cut back, 7 bases at V and 1 base at J, with 14 bases in the middle. The CDR3 DNA follows: TGTGCCAGCACTCCCTCGGGGAGGAGCAATCAGCCCCAGCATTTT. The encoded protein is CASTPSGRSNQPQHF.

As concerns this clone: The sample contains more than one DNA sequence encoding this CDR3. The chain links TRBV29-1 to TRBJ1-1, with D possibly being TRBD1 (5 bases). The V end was cut by 4 bases, the J end by 2 bases, with 11 bases between. The germline gives CDR1 SQVTM, CDR2 ANQGSEA. The length of the CDR3 is 13 residues. The chain's CDR3 is CSVGQGLNTEAFF. CDR3 in DNA: TGCAGCGTTGGGCAGGGCCTAAACACTGAAGCTTTCTTT.

The genes are TRBV7-2 and TRBJ2-7; TRBD2 matches 11 bases. Germline V gene lookup returns CDR1 SGHTA and CDR2 FQGNSA. V dropped 5 bases and J dropped 4; count of bases not matched to a gene: 7. CDR3 length equals 15 residues. CDR3 region: CASSKLAGGPYEQYF. CDR3 DNA: TGTGCCAGCAGCAAATTAGCGGGAGGGCCATACGAGCAGTACTTC.

The chain uses TRBV7-9 and TRBJ2-1; TRBD1 matches at 9 bases. V trimming: 5 bases; J trimming: 6 bases; junction bases outside the gene matches: 8. This CDR3 is 15 amino acids long. Germline loops: CDR1 SEHNR, CDR2 FQNEAQ (reference sequence). For the CDR3, the DNA is TGTGCCAGCAGCAACCGGGACAGGGTCATCAATGAGCAGTTCTTC. It yields the protein CASSNRDRVINEQFF.

This chain uses TRBV5-5 with TRBJ2-2; 8 bases align to TRBD1. CDR3 length equals 16 residues. With 3 bases clipped from V and 3 bases from J, the junction kept 7 bases outside the gene matches. The germline V gene has CDR1 SGHKS and CDR2 YYEKEE (reference sequence). Here the CDR3 reads CASSYQGAVHTGELFF. The CDR3 DNA follows: TGTGCCAGCAGCTATCAGGGGGCAGTTCACACCGGGGAGCTGTTTTTT.

This clone was observed a single time. This chain joins TRBV5-1 and TRBJ2-7; D gene uncertain. The CDR3 is 14 amino acids. Germline CDR1 is SGHRS and CDR2 is YFSETQ. Trimming left V 3 bases short and J 2 bases short, with 12 bases between. The CDR3, as DNA: TGCGCCAGCAGCTCCAGTGGGATCGCCTACGAGCAGTACTTC. Residues: CASSSSGIAYEQYF.

The chain combines TRBV6-5 with TRBJ2-6, with a possible D match to TRBD1 (5 bases). CDR3 size: 15 residues. CDR1 MNHEY and CDR2 SVGAGI come from the germline V gene. Trimming cost V 6 bases and J 1 base, with 10 bases left between them. CDR3 bases: TGTGCCAGCAGGCCCACAGGATCTGGGGCCAACGTCCTGACTTTC. Protein: CASRPTGSGANVLTF.

The count of this clone is one. The J gene is TRBJ2-1, the V gene TRBV5-1; 10 bases map to TRBD2. CDR1 is SGHRS, CDR2 YFSETQ, per germline. CDR3 size: 15 residues. V shed 2 bases, J shed 8 bases, and the junction held 7 bases outside the gene matches. In DNA, the CDR3 is TGCGCCAGCAGCTTACCTAGCGGGAGTATTGATGAGCAGTTCTTC. Amino acid sequence: CASSLPSGSIDEQFF.

This chain connects TRBV7-2 to TRBJ2-7; 10 bases are a match to TRBD2. V gave up 5 bases and J gave up 2 bases; unmatched junction bases: 6. In germline, CDR1 is SGHTA, CDR2 FQGNSA. The CDR3 runs to 15 residues. CDR3 sequence: CASSPVAGGTYEQYF. The CDR3 DNA reads TGTGCCAGCAGCCCAGTAGCGGGAGGAACCTACGAGCAGTACTTC.

This chain uses TRBV25-1 with TRBJ2-5, with TRBD1 identical over 7 bases. The CDR3 loop spans 13 amino acids. With V trimmed by 5 bases and J by 4 bases, 4 bases remained unmatched. Germline values: CDR1 MGHDK, CDR2 SYGVNS. The CDR3 here is CASSRQGSETQYF. The CDR3 DNA follows: TGTGCCAGCAGTAGACAGGGTTCAGAGACCCAGTACTTC.

The V and J genes are TRBV11-2 and TRBJ2-3; D perhaps matches TRBD1 (6 bases). V shed 8 bases and J shed 6 bases, with 12 bases lying between them. This CDR3 contains 12 residues. Germline CDR1 SGHAT, CDR2 FQNNGV. CDR3 region: CASGRRGDTQYF. Here the CDR3 DNA reads TGTGCCAGCGGACGAAGGGGGGATACGCAGTATTTT. The variable domain in full, completed from reference TRBV11-2 and TRBJ2-3, reads EAGVAQSPRYKIIEKRQSVAFWCNPISGHATLYWYQQILGQGPKLLIQFQNNGVVDDSQLPKDRFSAERLKGVDSTLKIQPAKLEDSAVYLCASGRRGDTQYFGPGTRLTVL.

The chain carries TRBV2 and TRBJ2-7; D unresolved. This CDR3 has 11 residues. V was pared by 4 bases and J by 6 bases, with 7 bases between. CDR1 and CDR2 from the germline V gene are SNHLY and FYNNEI. The DNA for the CDR3 is TGTGCCAGCAGTGGGACGGTCGAGCAGTACTTC. Amino acid sequence: CASSGTVEQYF. Filled out from reference TRBV2 and TRBJ2-7, the complete variable domain reads EPEVTQTPSHQVTQMGQEVILRCVPISNHLYFYWYRQILGQKVEFLVSFYNNEISEKSEIFDDQFSVERPDGSNFTLKIRSTKLEDSAMYFCASSGTVEQYFGPGTRLTVT.

The chain carries TRBV7-8 and TRBJ1-4; the D gene is possibly TRBD1 (5 bases). Germline-derived CDR1 and CDR2 are SGHVS and FQNEAQ. This CDR3 contains 15 residues. Trimming removed 4 bases at V and 3 bases at J, with 12 bases between. The CDR3 bases are TGTGCCAGCAGCTCCCGGGACGGATCTAATGAAAAACTGTTTTTT. This translates into CASSSRDGSNEKLFF.

The genes are TRBV6-5 and TRBJ2-1; TRBD2 aligns across 12 bases. The CDR3 is made up of 16 amino acids. The trim removed 2 bases at V and 7 bases at J, leaving 6 bases unmatched. CDR1 and CDR2 (germline): MNHEY, SVGAGI. As DNA, the CDR3 is TGTGCCAGCAGTTACCGGACTAGCGGGACCCAGAATGAGCAGTTCTTC. Amino acid sequence: CASSYRTSGTQNEQFF.

The chain recombines TRBV19 with TRBJ1-5; TRBD1 is a possible D gene (6 bases). CDR1 is LNHDA and CDR2 is SQIVND in the germline V gene (reference sequence). The CDR3 is made up of 10 amino acids. Trimming took 5 bases from V and 11 from J, leaving 7 bases between them. CDR3 coding DNA: TGTGCCAGTAGTGCAGGGGCCCAGCATTTT. It specifies CASSAGAQHF.

V usage is TRBV4-3 and J usage is TRBJ2-6; tentative D call: TRBD2 (6 bases). Trimming took 2 bases from V and 3 from J, leaving 14 bases between them. The CDR3 loop spans 17 amino acids. Germline assignment: CDR1 LGHNA and CDR2 YSLEER. CDR3 bases: TGCGCCAGCAGCCAATCCCCCAGCGGGTATGGGGCCAACGTCCTGACTTTC. Encoded protein: CASSQSPSGYGANVLTF.

The chain recombines TRBV2 with TRBJ2-5; D remains ambiguous. V was trimmed by 7 bases and J by 4 bases, leaving 4 bases between them. CDR3 size: 10 residues. Germline CDR1 and CDR2: SNHLY and FYNNEI. CDR3 sequence: CASKRETQYF. The CDR3, as DNA: TGTGCCAGCAAGCGAGAGACCCAGTACTTC.

This chain links TRBV9 with TRBJ2-5; no definite D call. V shed 0 bases and J shed 5 bases, with 14 bases lying between them. CDR3 size: 15 residues. The V gene's germline CDR1 is SGDLS and CDR2 YYNGEE. CDR3 amino acids: CASSVGPRNSETQYF. DNA of the CDR3: TGTGCCAGCAGCGTAGGCCCTAGAAACAGCGAGACCCAGTACTTC.

This chain connects TRBV5-5 to TRBJ2-5; 7 bases line up with TRBD1. Trimming took 3 bases from V and 5 from J; bases not matched to a gene: 13. Per the germline V gene, CDR1 is SGHKS and CDR2 is YYEKEE (reference sequence). The CDR3 covers 16 residues. Here the CDR3 reads CASSSTGTVRGETQYF. Here the CDR3 DNA reads TGTGCCAGCAGCTCAACCGGGACAGTAAGAGGGGAGACCCAGTACTTC.

This CDR3 is CASKYLGSNEELFF. The CDR3 DNA reads TGCGCCAGCAAGTATCTTGGTAGTAATGAGGAGCTGTTTTTT. The chain joins TRBV5-1 to TRBJ2-2; D ambiguous. CDR3 size: 14 residues. V was shortened by 6 bases and J by 10 bases, with 19 bases between the two germline ends. Germline assignment: CDR1 SGHRS and CDR2 YFSETQ.

As to this clone: Other DNA sequences in this sample translate to the same CDR3. This sequence joins TRBV7-9 and TRBJ2-5; possible D gene TRBD1, 6 bases. This CDR3 spans 13 amino acids. Trimming removed 2 bases from V and 4 bases from J, with 8 bases in between. Germline CDR1 SEHNR, CDR2 FQNEAQ (reference sequence). DNA of the CDR3: TGTGCCAGCAGCTTATTAGGGGGAGAGACCCAGTACTTC. It codes for CASSLLGGETQYF.